Detailed here is one TCR beta chain. These data belong to a study of blood T cell repertoires in COVID-19. Study-wide background: From T cells, B-cell-depleted T cells, or PBMCs came the material, which was cDNA or gDNA.

Authors' data handling: Reference gene primer amplification gave estimated nucleated cell counts. Using immunoSEQ multiplex PCR, the repertoire was profiled, and TCRdb retains in-frame clones only, with some absent. That table supplies the V and J calls and clone size; D and trimming were determined from the DNA. Here the sample spans 95,000 to 120,000 clones, about 85% being singletons. V lost 3 bases, J lost 0 bases, and 6 bases lay in between. The CDR3 length is 13 residues. Germline V lookup: CDR1 GTSNPN, CDR2 SVGIG (reference sequence). The Seattle patients joined while their infection was active and were tracked longitudinally afterward.

This TCR was recovered from a woman aged 55-75 years with COVID-19, enrolled during active disease. Sequenced: peripheral blood. This chain links TRBV30 with TRBJ1-3; D is unclear. This CDR3 is CAWRQTSGNTIYF. CDR3 sequence (DNA): TGTGCCTGGAGACAGACCTCTGGAAACACCATATATTTT.